The rows below give T cell receptor beta chains drawn from one sample of a study of blood T cell repertoires in COVID-19. Sequenced by immunoSEQ multiplex PCR; TCRdb stores in-frame clones only, minus some. The repertoire holds 100,000 to 120,000 clones, with 88% as singletons. Sequencing was carried out using peripheral blood. These receptors were obtained from a woman aged 45-59 years with acute or convalescent COVID-19. CDR3s include the opening cysteine and the closing phenylalanine or tryptophan. The D gene is left open where the match is weak. Rows may omit the clone size; those that give it use once, few, many or a size class.

d_gene	abundance	v_gene	j_gene	CDR3nt	CDR3aa
-	-	TRBV25-1	TRBJ1-6	TGTGCCAGCAGTGAATGGACGCGGGATCGGTCACCCCTCCACTTT	CASSEWTRDRSPLHF
-	-	TRBV2	TRBJ1-6	TGTGCCAGCACCACCGAGGGAACCTATAATTCACCCCTCCACTTT	CASTTEGTYNSPLHF
TRBD1	-	TRBV7-9	TRBJ2-7	TGTGCCAGCAGCTTAAGGGGGCAGGAAGTCTACGAGCAGTACTTC	CASSLRGQEVYEQYF
-	-	TRBV27	TRBJ2-2	TGTGCCAGCAGTTTGTTCGGGGGTAACACCGGGGAGCTGTTTTTT	CASSLFGGNTGELFF
TRBD2	-	TRBV9	TRBJ2-3	TGTGCCAGCAGCGGCGGGATAGCGGGGACAGATACGCAGTATTTT	CASSGGIAGTDTQYF
-	-	TRBV4-1	TRBJ2-5	TGCGCCAGCAGCCAAGATACAGGGACAGAGACCCAGTACTTC	CASSQDTGTETQYF
-	-	TRBV4-2	TRBJ2-5	TGTGCCAGCAGCCAAGAGGCAGTTTCGGGGGCCCAGTACTTC	CASSQEAVSGAQYF
TRBD1	-	TRBV18	TRBJ2-7	TGTGCCAGCTCATCCGGGACAGCGTTCTACGAGCAGTACTTC	CASSSGTAFYEQYF
-	few	TRBV6-1	TRBJ1-2	TGTGCCAGCAGTGAAGACAGATTTGGCTACACCTTC	CASSEDRFGYTF
-	-	TRBV19	TRBJ1-3	TGTGCCAGTAGTATAGCCACCGGGAGTGGATCTGGAAACACCATATATTTT	CASSIATGSGSGNTIYF
TRBD2	-	TRBV24-1	TRBJ2-1	TGTGCCACCAGTGATTCGTACACTAGCGGGAGTGAGCAGTTCTTC	CATSDSYTSGSEQFF
-	-	TRBV15	TRBJ2-2	TGTGCCACCAGCAGAGATTCACTAGCTGCGACCGGGGAGCTGTTTTTT	CATSRDSLAATGELFF
-	once	TRBV11-3	TRBJ2-2	TGTGCCAGCAGCAAGTTAGCGGAGAACACCGGGGAGCTGTTTTTT	CASSKLAENTGELFF
-	-	TRBV20-1	TRBJ1-1	TGCAGTGCTAGTAGGGGAACGGCTGAAGCTTTCTTT	CSASRGTAEAFF
TRBD1	-	TRBV5-1	TRBJ2-5	TGCGCCAGCAGAACCGGGACAGGGTCCCAAGAGACCCAGTACTTC	CASRTGTGSQETQYF
TRBD2	-	TRBV5-1	TRBJ2-1	TGCGCCAGCAGCCCGGGACTAGCGGTCTCCTACAATGAGCAGTTCTTC	CASSPGLAVSYNEQFF
-	once	TRBV5-6	TRBJ1-2	TGTGCCAGCAGCCAGACTGGACAGAGCTATGGCTACACCTTC	CASSQTGQSYGYTF
TRBD1	-	TRBV18	TRBJ2-5	TGTGCCAGCTCACTCCTTGGTGGGGGGACAGGACAAGAGACCCAGTACTTC	CASSLLGGGTGQETQYF
-	-	TRBV5-1	TRBJ1-2	TGCGCCAGCAGCTTGGGACAGAGCTATGGCTACACCTTC	CASSLGQSYGYTF
TRBD2	-	TRBV7-8	TRBJ2-7	TGTGCCAGCAGCCCCGGGGGGGTCTCCTACGAGCAGTACTTC	CASSPGGVSYEQYF
TRBD1	-	TRBV18	TRBJ2-4	TGTGCCAGCTCACCACTTGCTGGGACAGGGTCGACAGAAAAAGCCAAAAACATTCAGTACTTC	CASSPLAGTGSTEKAKNIQYF
TRBD2	few	TRBV30	TRBJ2-1	TGTGCCTGGGCCGGACTAGCGTACAATGAGCAGTTCTTC	CAWAGLAYNEQFF